This paragraph covers one T cell receptor (beta chain) sequence. The data derive from a study of identical twins. With V trimmed by 7 bases and J by 0 bases, 19 bases remained unmatched. The germline gives CDR1 SGHVS, CDR2 FQNEAQ. This CDR3 comprises 19 residues. TCRdb passed the 5' RACE reads through MiXCR, listing each CDR3 protein once. This table holds around 340,000 distinct CDR3 sequences, 12% found once. These data were likewise used in another study, on yellow fever vaccine responses in identical twins.

The sequenced material came from CD8+ T cells sorted from blood. The sequence was collected from a woman aged 18 to 35 in good health. J is TRBJ2-5 and V is TRBV7-8; 8 bases are shared with TRBD2. The CDR3 loop reads CASNTPADLGGRYQETQYF. The CDR3 coding sequence is TGTGCCAGCAACACCCCCGCTGACCTAGGCGGGAGGTACCAAGAGACCCAGTACTTC.